These 19 T cell receptor beta chains share one sample of origin, sequenced in a study of persistence of HIV-infected CD4 T cells. This nonspecific control used anti-CD3/anti-CD28 bead stimulation of CD4+ T cells. CD4+ T cells upregulating both CD40 ligand and CD69 were sorted as responding cells. The immunoSEQ assay was version 4, run in survey mode. TCRdb's copy holds only in-frame clones and misses some; the assay was immunoSEQ multiplex PCR. This table holds tens of thousands of clones, about 88% found once. Antigen specificity for these receptors is unknown. The starting material was CD4+ T cells sorted from PBMCs after approximately 20-hour stimulation, obtained from a patient who received antiretroviral therapy. The receptors originated from an adult woman with HIV who was CMV-seropositive.

The chain couples TRBV19 to TRBJ2-2; D is ambiguous. Per the germline V gene, CDR1 is LNHDA and CDR2 is SQIVND (reference sequence). The CDR3 contains 12 residues. Trimming took 1 base from V and 7 from J, leaving 4 bases between them. This chain's CDR3 is CASSIASGELFF. CDR3 nucleotide sequence: TGTGCCAGTAGTATAGCGAGCGGGGAGCTGTTTTTT. Filled out from reference TRBV19 and TRBJ2-2, the complete variable domain reads DGGITQSPKYLFRKEGQNVTLSCEQNLNHDAMYWYRQDPGQGLRLIYYSQIVNDFQKGDIAEGYSVSREKKESFPLTVTSAQKNPTAFYLCASSIASGELFFGEGSRLTVL.

This clone was picked up a small number of times. The chain has TRBV7-8 and TRBJ1-1; D may be TRBD1 (5 bases). The CDR3 runs to 15 residues. Trimming took off 2 bases at V and 4 bases at J, with 14 bases between the two ends. Germline assignment: CDR1 SGHVS and CDR2 FQNEAQ. The chain's CDR3 is CASSLSGGGGTEAFF. The DNA of the CDR3 is TGTGCCAGCAGCTTATCAGGTGGGGGTGGCACTGAAGCTTTCTTT.

The CDR3 DNA reads TGTGCCAGCAGCCTACAGGGGGCGGTCAATGAAGCTTTCTTT. Amino acids: CASSLQGAVNEAFF. The V and J genes are TRBV6-5 and TRBJ1-1; 9 nucleotides agree with TRBD1. The CDR3 sequence is 14 residues long. Losses at the gene ends were 6 bases for V and 7 bases for J; bases not matched to a gene: 9. The germline V gene has CDR1 MNHEY and CDR2 SVGAGI.

The V and J genes are TRBV24-1 and TRBJ1-2; no firm D call. Germline CDR1 is KGHDR and CDR2 is SFDVKD. The V gene lost 2 bases and the J gene lost 1 base, with 7 bases spanning the gap. CDR3 length equals 14 residues. The DNA of the CDR3 is TGTGCCACCAGTGATTGGGCGGGTAACTATGGCTACACCTTC. Protein product: CATSDWAGNYGYTF.

The rearrangement links TRBV12-3 or TRBV12-4 to TRBJ2-3; no firm D call. This CDR3 contains 13 residues. V lost 5 bases and J 5 bases, leaving 11 bases between the germline ends. In nucleotides, the CDR3 is TGTGCCAGCAGTCTTCATCCCGAAGATACGCAGTATTTT. Residues: CASSLHPEDTQYF.

The rearrangement links TRBV28 to TRBJ1-4; a weak D match, TRBD1 (5 bases). The CDR3 runs to 14 residues. Trimming removed 6 bases from V and 8 bases from J, with 16 bases in between. Germline values: CDR1 MDHEN, CDR2 SYDVKM. CDR3 protein: CASRPSGGREKLFF. The CDR3 DNA follows: TGTGCCAGCAGGCCTTCGGGGGGACGGGAAAAACTGTTTTTT.

The V call is TRBV9, the J call TRBJ2-3, with 11 bases lining up with TRBD2. V trimming: 3 bases; J trimming: 5 bases; junction bases outside the gene matches: 2. Germline V gene data show CDR1 as SGDLS and CDR2 as YYNGEE. The CDR3 covers 14 residues. DNA of the CDR3: TGTGCCAGCAGCGCCGGACTAGCGGGAGATACGCAGTATTTT. This sequence encodes CASSAGLAGDTQYF.

The gene calls are TRBV11-2 and TRBJ2-6; no reliable D call. V gave up 1 base and J gave up 0 bases, with 13 bases separating them. CDR1 and CDR2 from the germline V gene are SGHAT and FQNNGV. The CDR3 has 18 amino acids. The CDR3 DNA is TGTGCCAGCAGCTTAGCCCTGGCCCGGATCTCTGGGGCCAACGTCCTGACTTTC. Translating gives CASSLALARISGANVLTF.

The V gene is TRBV10-3, the J gene TRBJ1-1; D gene unclear. Trimming left V 0 bases short and J 12 bases short, with 11 bases between. Germline V gene data show CDR1 as ENHRY and CDR2 as SYGVKD. This CDR3 spans 12 amino acids. The CDR3 sequence: CAISESYDQTFF. The DNA for the CDR3 is TGTGCCATCAGTGAGTCGTACGATCAAACTTTCTTT.

The V and J genes are TRBV2 and TRBJ1-2; a possible D gene is TRBD1 (5 bases). Germline loops: CDR1 SNHLY, CDR2 FYNNEI. V dropped 7 bases and J dropped 8 bases, with 20 bases sitting between them. This CDR3 contains 14 residues. The CDR3 nucleotides are TGTGCCAGCATGGATAACCCTCCAGGGAGCGGCTACACCTTC. Amino acids: CASMDNPPGSGYTF.

This sequence joins TRBV29-1 and TRBJ2-7, with 8 nucleotides matching TRBD2. The germline gives CDR1 SQVTM, CDR2 ANQGSEA. This CDR3 region has 14 residues. The V and J ends lost 7 bases and 2 bases, in that order; junction bases with no gene match: 10. CDR3 region: CSAKPGGDAYEQYF. The CDR3 DNA reads TGCAGCGCCAAACCGGGGGGGGACGCCTACGAGCAGTACTTC.

This chain joins TRBV29-1 and TRBJ2-7; D is unresolved. The CDR3 has 16 amino acids. Germline V gene data show CDR1 as SQVTM and CDR2 as ANQGSEA. Trimming took 1 base from V and 0 from J, leaving 16 bases between them. The DNA of the CDR3 is TGCAGCGTTGAAGGTTCCCCGAAGGGTCGCTCCTACGAGCAGTACGTC. Translated: CSVEGSPKGRSYEQYV.

This CDR3 reads CASSQVREDWGQETQYF. As DNA, the CDR3 is TGTGCCAGCAGCCAAGTACGGGAGGATTGGGGCCAAGAGACCCAGTACTTC. The chain carries TRBV14 and TRBJ2-5; 7 nucleotides agree with TRBD2. The germline CDR1 and CDR2 sequences are SGHDN and FVKESK. V shed 1 base and J 1 base; nucleotides not matched to a gene: 9. The CDR3 covers 17 residues.

This chain uses TRBV5-4 with TRBJ2-5; perhaps TRBD2 as D (6 bases). Germline V gene data show CDR1 as SGHNT and CDR2 as YYREEE (reference sequence). This CDR3 spans 15 amino acids. The V end was cut by 1 base, the J end by 2 bases, with 12 bases between. The chain's CDR3 is CASSLFGSVQETQYF. DNA of the CDR3: TGTGCCAGCAGCTTGTTCGGGAGTGTTCAAGAGACCCAGTACTTC.

This clone was seen more than once but under ten times. This sequence joins TRBV19 and TRBJ1-5, with 9 positions matching TRBD1. Losses at the gene ends were 5 bases for V and 2 bases for J; bases not matched to a gene: 10. This CDR3 is built from 17 residues. Germline V CDR1 and CDR2: LNHDA, SQIVND (reference sequence). The CDR3 region has the DNA TGTGCCAGTAGTTCCCCCCTGGGACAGGGAGGCAATCAGCCCCAGCATTTT. This gives the protein CASSSPLGQGGNQPQHF.

The chain is built from TRBV12-3 or TRBV12-4 and TRBJ2-5; D may be TRBD1 (6 bases). CDR3 size: 13 residues. Trimming pared 6 bases from V and 4 bases from J, leaving 12 bases between. CDR3 DNA sequence: TGTGCCAGCAGCCCAACAGGGTCAGAGACCCAGTACTTC. It yields the protein CASSPTGSETQYF.

This chain joins TRBV24-1 and TRBJ1-5; 9 bases map to TRBD1. The CDR3 is made up of 16 amino acids. Looked up from germline, CDR1 is KGHDR and CDR2 is SFDVKD. The V gene end was trimmed by 3 bases and the J gene end by 4 bases; junction bases not matched to a gene: 6. The CDR3 loop reads CATSDGTGTGNQPQHF. CDR3 DNA sequence: TGTGCCACCAGTGATGGAACCGGGACAGGGAATCAGCCCCAGCATTTT.

This clone was counted a few times. The chain is built from TRBV7-2 and TRBJ2-3, with D maybe TRBD2 (6 bases). V shed 5 bases and J shed 3 bases, with 15 bases lying between them. Per germline, CDR1 SGHTA and CDR2 FQGNSA. CDR3 size: 15 residues. Here the CDR3 reads CASSPGLLITDTQYF. The CDR3 coding sequence is TGTGCCAGCAGCCCGGGACTGCTAATAACAGATACGCAGTATTTT.

The chain uses TRBV30 and TRBJ1-2; D unresolved. Germline CDR1 GTSNPN, CDR2 SVGIG (reference sequence). This CDR3 region has 13 residues. With 2 bases removed from V and 3 bases from J, the gap between germline ends came to 10 bases. The CDR3 loop reads CAWSRRAYYGYTF. Written as DNA, the CDR3 is TGTGCCTGGAGTCGACGGGCTTACTATGGCTACACCTTC.